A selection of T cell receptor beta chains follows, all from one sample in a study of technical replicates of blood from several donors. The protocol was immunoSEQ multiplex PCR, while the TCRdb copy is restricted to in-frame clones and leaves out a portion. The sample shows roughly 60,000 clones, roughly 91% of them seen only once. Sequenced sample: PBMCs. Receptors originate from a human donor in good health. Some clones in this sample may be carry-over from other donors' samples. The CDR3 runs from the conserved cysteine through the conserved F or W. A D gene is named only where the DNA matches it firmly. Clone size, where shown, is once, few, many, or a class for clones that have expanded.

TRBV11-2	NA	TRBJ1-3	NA	CASRPTSGTMSGNTIYF	TGTGCCAGCAGACCGACTTCCGGGACAATGTCTGGAAACACCATATATTTT
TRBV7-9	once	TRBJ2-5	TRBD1	CASSLPVTGGETQYF	TGTGCCAGCAGCTTACCCGTCACAGGGGGGGAGACCCAGTACTTC
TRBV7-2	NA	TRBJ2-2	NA	CASSLLGGLATGELFF	TGTGCCAGCAGCTTATTAGGGGGTCTCGCCACCGGGGAGCTGTTTTTT
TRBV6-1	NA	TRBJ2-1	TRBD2	CASSPGLAEYNEQFF	TGTGCCAGCAGCCCGGGACTAGCGGAGTACAATGAGCAGTTCTTC
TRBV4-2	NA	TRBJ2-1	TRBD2	CASSLGLAGGSSSYNEQFF	TGTGCCAGCAGCCTGGGACTAGCGGGGGGATCAAGCTCCTACAATGAGCAGTTCTTC
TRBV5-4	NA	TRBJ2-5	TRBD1	CASSLGQGKETQYF	TGTGCCAGCAGCTTAGGACAGGGAAAAGAGACCCAGTACTTC
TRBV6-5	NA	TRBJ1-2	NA	CASSSQGQANYGYTF	TGTGCCAGCAGTTCGCAGGGCCAAGCTAACTATGGCTACACCTTC
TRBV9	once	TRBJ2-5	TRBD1	CASSPQGAGETQYF	TGTGCCAGCAGTCCACAGGGGGCCGGGGAGACCCAGTACTTC
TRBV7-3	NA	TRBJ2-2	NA	CASSLLSGQAGELFF	TGTGCCAGCAGCTTATTAAGCGGGCAGGCCGGGGAGCTGTTTTTT
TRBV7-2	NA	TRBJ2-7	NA	CASSLGVYEQYF	TGTGCCAGCAGCTTAGGAGTCTACGAGCAGTACTTC
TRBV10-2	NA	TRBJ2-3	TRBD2	CASTTPPSGRSDTQYF	TGCGCCAGCACAACCCCGCCTAGCGGAAGGTCAGATACGCAGTATTTT
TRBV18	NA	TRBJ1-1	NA	CASSPGHSTNTEAFF	TGTGCCAGCTCACCAGGACACTCCACAAACACTGAAGCTTTCTTT
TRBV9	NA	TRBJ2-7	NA	CASSVGGERSYEQYF	TGTGCCAGCAGCGTAGGAGGTGAACGTTCCTACGAGCAGTACTTC
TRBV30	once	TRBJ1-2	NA	CAWRGAHGYTF	TGTGCCTGGAGGGGGGCCCACGGCTACACCTTC
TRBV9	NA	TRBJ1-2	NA	CASSVQDGHGYTF	TGTGCCAGCAGCGTTCAGGATGGGCACGGCTACACCTTC
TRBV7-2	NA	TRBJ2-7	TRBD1	CASSARQGSYEQYF	TGTGCCAGCAGCGCACGACAGGGGAGCTACGAGCAGTACTTC
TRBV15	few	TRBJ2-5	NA	CATSRGPGPETQYF	TGTGCCACCAGTAGGGGTCCCGGGCCAGAGACCCAGTACTTC
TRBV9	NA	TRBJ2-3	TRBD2	CASSTPTSGSTDTQYF	TGTGCCAGCAGCACTCCCACTAGCGGCAGCACAGATACGCAGTATTTT
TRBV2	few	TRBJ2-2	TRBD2	CASRDKRERDGELFF	TGTGCCAGCAGAGACAAGCGGGAGCGGGACGGGGAGCTGTTTTTT
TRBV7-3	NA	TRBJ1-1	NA	CASSLIIGSEAFF	TGTGCCAGCAGCTTAATTATCGGGAGTGAAGCTTTCTTT
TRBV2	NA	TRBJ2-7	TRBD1	CASTDRGQSYEQYF	TGTGCCAGCACCGACAGGGGGCAATCCTACGAGCAGTACTTC
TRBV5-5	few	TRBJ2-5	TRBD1	CASSWTGLQETQYF	TGTGCCAGCAGCTGGACAGGGCTGCAAGAGACCCAGTACTTC
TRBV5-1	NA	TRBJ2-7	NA	CASSSGERPYEQYF	TGCGCCAGCAGCTCCGGGGAGCGGCCCTACGAGCAGTACTTC
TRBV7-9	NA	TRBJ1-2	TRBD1	CASGGSGGYGYTF	TGTGCCAGCGGTGGGTCAGGGGGATATGGCTACACCTTC
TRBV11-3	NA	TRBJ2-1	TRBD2	CASSQGGLAAYNEQFF	TGTGCCAGCAGCCAGGGGGGACTAGCCGCCTACAATGAGCAGTTCTTC
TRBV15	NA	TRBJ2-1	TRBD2	CATSRDLGTSGHEQFF	TGTGCCACCAGCAGAGATCTAGGGACTAGCGGACATGAGCAGTTCTTC
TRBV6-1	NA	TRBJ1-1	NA	CASSEVSQVAFF	TGTGCCAGCAGTGAAGTCTCACAGGTAGCTTTCTTT
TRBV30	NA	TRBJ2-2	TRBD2	CAWSSPGLGNTGELFF	TGTGCCTGGAGTTCCCCGGGACTAGGGAACACCGGGGAGCTGTTTTTT
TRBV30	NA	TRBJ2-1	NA	CAWSVRGRERNEQFF	TGTGCCTGGAGTGTAAGGGGCAGGGAACGCAATGAGCAGTTCTTC
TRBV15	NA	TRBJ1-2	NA	CATSPGNYGYTF	TGTGCCACCAGCCCGGGTAACTATGGCTACACCTTC
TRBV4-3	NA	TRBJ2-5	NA	CASSHLWTAEETQYF	TGCGCCAGCAGCCATCTTTGGACAGCGGAAGAGACCCAGTACTTC
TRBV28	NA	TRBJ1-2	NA	CASTLLGADYGYTF	TGTGCCAGCACCTTGCTAGGGGCGGACTATGGCTACACCTTC
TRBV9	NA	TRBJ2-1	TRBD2	CASSLTGTSGNNEQFF	TGTGCCAGCAGCCTTACCGGGACTAGCGGAAACAATGAGCAGTTCTTC
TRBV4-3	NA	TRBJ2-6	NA	CASSQGEGGANVLTF	TGCGCCAGCAGCCAAGGTGAGGGAGGGGCCAACGTCCTGACTTTC
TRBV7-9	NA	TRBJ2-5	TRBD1	CASSARQGLGETQYF	TGTGCCAGCAGCGCCCGACAGGGGTTGGGAGAGACCCAGTACTTC
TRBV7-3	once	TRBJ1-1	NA	CASSLAMNTEAFF	TGTGCCAGCAGCTTAGCGATGAACACTGAAGCTTTCTTT
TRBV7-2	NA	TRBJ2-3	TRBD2	CASSSIAGGATDTQYF	TGTGCCAGCAGCTCTATAGCGGGAGGCGCCACAGATACGCAGTATTTT
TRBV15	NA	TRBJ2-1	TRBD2	CATSVGLAGGVSYNEQFF	TGTGCCACCAGCGTGGGACTAGCGGGAGGCGTCTCCTACAATGAGCAGTTCTTC
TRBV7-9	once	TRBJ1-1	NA	CASSLSRVLNTEAFF	TGTGCCAGCAGCCTCTCCAGGGTACTGAACACTGAAGCTTTCTTT
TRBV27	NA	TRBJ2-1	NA	CASSSAGGPYNEQFF	TGTGCCAGCAGTAGCGCAGGGGGGCCTTACAATGAGCAGTTCTTC